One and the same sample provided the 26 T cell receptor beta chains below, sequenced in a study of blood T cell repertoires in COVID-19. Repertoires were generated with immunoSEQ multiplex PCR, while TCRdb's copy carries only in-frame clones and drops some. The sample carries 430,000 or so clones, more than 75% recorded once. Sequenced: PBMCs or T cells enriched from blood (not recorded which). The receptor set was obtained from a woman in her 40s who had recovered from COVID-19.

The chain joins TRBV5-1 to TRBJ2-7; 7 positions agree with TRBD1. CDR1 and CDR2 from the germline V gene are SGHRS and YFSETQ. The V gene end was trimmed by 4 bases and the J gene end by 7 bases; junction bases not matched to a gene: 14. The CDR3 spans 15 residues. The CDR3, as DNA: TGCGCCAGCAGCCTATTAGACAGGGTCTCGGAAGAGCAGTACTTC. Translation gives CASSLLDRVSEEQYF.

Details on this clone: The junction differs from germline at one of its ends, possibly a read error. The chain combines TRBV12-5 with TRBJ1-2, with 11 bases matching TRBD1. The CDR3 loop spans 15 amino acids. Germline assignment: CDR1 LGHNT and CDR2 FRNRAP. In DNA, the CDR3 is TGTGCTAGTGGTTCACCGGGACAGGGGGGTTATGACTACACCTTC. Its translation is CASGSPGQGGYDYTF.

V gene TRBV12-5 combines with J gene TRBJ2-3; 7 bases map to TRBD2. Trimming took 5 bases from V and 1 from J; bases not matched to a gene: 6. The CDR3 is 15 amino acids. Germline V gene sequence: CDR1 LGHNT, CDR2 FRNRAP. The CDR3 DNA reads TGTGCTAGTGGTGGCGCGGGAGCAGGCACAGATACGCAGTATTTT. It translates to CASGGAGAGTDTQYF.

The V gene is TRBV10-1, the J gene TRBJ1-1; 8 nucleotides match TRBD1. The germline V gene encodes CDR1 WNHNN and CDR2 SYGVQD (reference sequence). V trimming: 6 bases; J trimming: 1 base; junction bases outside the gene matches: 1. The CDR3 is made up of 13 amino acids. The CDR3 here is CASSGQGNTEAFF. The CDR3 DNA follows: TGCGCCAGCAGCGGACAGGGGAACACTGAAGCTTTCTTT.

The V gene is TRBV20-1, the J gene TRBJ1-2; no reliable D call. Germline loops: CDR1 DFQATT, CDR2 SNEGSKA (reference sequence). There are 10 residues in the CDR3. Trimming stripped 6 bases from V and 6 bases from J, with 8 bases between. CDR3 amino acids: CSAEADGYTF. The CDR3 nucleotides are TGCAGTGCGGAGGCAGATGGCTACACCTTC.

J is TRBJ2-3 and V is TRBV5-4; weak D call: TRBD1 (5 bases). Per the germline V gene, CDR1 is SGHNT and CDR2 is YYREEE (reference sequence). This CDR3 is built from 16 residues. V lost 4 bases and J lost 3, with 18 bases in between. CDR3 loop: CASSQPPSKGTDTQYF. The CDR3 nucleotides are TGTGCCAGCAGCCAACCACCTAGTAAGGGGACAGATACGCAGTATTTT.

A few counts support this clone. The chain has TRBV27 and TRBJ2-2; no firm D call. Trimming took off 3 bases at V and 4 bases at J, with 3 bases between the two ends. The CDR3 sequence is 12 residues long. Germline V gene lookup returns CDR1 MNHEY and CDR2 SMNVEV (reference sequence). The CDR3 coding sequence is TGTGCCAGCAGTTTCGGCACCGGGGAGCTGTTTTTT. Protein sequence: CASSFGTGELFF.

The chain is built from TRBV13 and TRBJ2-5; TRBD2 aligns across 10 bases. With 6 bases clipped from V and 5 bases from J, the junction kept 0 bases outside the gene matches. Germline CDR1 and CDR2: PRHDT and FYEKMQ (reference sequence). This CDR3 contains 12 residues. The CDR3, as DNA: TGTGCCAGCAGAGCGGGGGGGGAGACCCAGTACTTC. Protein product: CASRAGGETQYF.

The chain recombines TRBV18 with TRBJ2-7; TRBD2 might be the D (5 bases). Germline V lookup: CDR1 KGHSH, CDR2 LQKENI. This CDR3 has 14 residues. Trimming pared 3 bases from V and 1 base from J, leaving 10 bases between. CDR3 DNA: TGTGCCAGCTCACCTGGCGGGCAGTCCTACGAGCAGTACTTC. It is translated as CASSPGGQSYEQYF.

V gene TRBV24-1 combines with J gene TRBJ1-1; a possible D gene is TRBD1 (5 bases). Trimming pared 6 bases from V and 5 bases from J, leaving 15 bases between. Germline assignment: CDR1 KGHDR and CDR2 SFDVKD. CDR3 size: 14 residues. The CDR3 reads CATSSGAGGTEAFF. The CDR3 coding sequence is TGTGCCACCAGTTCGGGCGCCGGGGGGACTGAAGCTTTCTTT.

The CDR3 DNA reads TGTGCCAGCAGCTGGCCGGGGGGCCAGGCCTACGAGCAGTACTTC. Translation gives CASSWPGGQAYEQYF. The chain has TRBV11-3 and TRBJ2-7, with a weak D call TRBD2 (7 bases). Germline-derived CDR1 and CDR2 are SGHNT and YENEEA. Trimming took off 4 bases at V and 2 bases at J, with 15 bases between the two ends. This CDR3 is 15 amino acids long.

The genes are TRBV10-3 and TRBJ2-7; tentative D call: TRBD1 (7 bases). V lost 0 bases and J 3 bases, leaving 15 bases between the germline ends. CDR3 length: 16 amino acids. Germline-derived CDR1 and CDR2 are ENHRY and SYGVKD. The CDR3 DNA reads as TGTGCCATCAGTGAGTCGACTCGGGGGACAGTCTACGAGCAGTACTTC. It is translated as CAISESTRGTVYEQYF.

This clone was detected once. The CDR3 loop reads CASSPTGTHEKLFF. The CDR3 DNA reads TGTGCCAGCAGCCCGACAGGGACCCACGAAAAACTGTTTTTT. V and J are TRBV14 and TRBJ1-4; TRBD1 agrees at 7 bases. Per germline, CDR1 SGHDN and CDR2 FVKESK. V shed 4 bases, J shed 8 bases, and the junction held 7 bases outside the gene matches. The CDR3 runs 14 residues.

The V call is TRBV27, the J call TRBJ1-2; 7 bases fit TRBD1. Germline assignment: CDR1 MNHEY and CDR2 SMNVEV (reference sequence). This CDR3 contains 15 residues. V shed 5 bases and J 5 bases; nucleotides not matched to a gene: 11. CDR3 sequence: CASSLSRQGGYGYTF. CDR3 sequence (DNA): TGTGCCAGCAGTCTAAGCCGACAGGGCGGGTATGGCTACACCTTC.

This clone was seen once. DNA of the CDR3: TGTGCCAGTAGTGACAGGGAAGCTAGCGGGAGGGGGGAGCAGTTCTTC. Residues: CASSDREASGRGEQFF. This chain joins TRBV19 and TRBJ2-1; 12 positions agree with TRBD2. The CDR3 spans 16 residues. The J segment lost 10 bases and the V segment lost 5 bases, leaving 12 bases of the junction unmatched. CDR1 and CDR2 (germline): LNHDA, SQIVND (reference sequence).

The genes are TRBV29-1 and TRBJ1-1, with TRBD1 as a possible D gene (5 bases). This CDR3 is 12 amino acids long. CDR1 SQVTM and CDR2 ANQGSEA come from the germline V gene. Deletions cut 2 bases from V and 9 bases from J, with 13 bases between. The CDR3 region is CSVERGRGKAFF. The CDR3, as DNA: TGCAGCGTTGAACGGGGGAGAGGGAAAGCTTTCTTT.

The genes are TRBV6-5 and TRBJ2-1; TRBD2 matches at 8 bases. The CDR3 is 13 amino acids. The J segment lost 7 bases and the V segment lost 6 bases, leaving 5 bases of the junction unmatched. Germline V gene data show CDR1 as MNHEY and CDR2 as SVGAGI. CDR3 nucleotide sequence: TGTGCCAGCAGATTAGGGACTAGTAATGAGCAGTTCTTC. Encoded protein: CASRLGTSNEQFF.

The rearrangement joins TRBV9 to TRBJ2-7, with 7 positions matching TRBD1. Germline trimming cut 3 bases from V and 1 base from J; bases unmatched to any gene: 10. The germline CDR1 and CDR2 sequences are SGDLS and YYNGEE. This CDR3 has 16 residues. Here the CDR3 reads CASSDQSGTASYEQYF. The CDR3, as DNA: TGTGCCAGCAGCGACCAATCCGGGACAGCTTCCTACGAGCAGTACTTC.

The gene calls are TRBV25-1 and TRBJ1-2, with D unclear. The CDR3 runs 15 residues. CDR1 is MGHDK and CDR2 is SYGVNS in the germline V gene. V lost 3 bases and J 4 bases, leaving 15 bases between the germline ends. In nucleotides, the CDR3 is TGTGCCAGCAGTGATTACCCTTCCGAGTCCTATGGCTACACCTTC. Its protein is CASSDYPSESYGYTF.

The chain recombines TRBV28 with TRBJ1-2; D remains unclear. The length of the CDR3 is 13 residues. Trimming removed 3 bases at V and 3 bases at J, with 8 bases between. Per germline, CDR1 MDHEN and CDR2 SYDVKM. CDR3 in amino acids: CASSFRVDYGYTF. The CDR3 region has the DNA TGTGCCAGCAGTTTCCGGGTGGACTATGGCTACACCTTC.

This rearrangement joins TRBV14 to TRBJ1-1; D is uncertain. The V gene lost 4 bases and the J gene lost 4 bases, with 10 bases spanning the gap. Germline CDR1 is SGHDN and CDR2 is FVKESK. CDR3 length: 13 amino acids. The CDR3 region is CASSPRRVTEAFF. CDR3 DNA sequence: TGTGCCAGCAGCCCCCGGAGGGTCACTGAAGCTTTCTTT.

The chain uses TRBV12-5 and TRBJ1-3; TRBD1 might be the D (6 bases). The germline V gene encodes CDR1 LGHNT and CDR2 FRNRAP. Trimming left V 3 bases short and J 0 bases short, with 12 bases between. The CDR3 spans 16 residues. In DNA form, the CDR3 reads TGTGCTAGTGGTTTTGAAACAGGGAGCTCTGGAAACACCATATATTTT. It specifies CASGFETGSSGNTIYF.

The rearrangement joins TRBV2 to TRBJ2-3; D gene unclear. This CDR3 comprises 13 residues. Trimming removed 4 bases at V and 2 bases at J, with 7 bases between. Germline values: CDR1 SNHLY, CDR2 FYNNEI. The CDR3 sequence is CASSAYSTDTQYF. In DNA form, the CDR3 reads TGTGCCAGCAGTGCGTACTCCACAGATACGCAGTATTTT. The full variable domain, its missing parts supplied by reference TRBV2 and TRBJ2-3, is EPEVTQTPSHQVTQMGQEVILRCVPISNHLYFYWYRQILGQKVEFLVSFYNNEISEKSEIFDDQFSVERPDGSNFTLKIRSTKLEDSAMYFCASSAYSTDTQYFGPGTRLTVL.

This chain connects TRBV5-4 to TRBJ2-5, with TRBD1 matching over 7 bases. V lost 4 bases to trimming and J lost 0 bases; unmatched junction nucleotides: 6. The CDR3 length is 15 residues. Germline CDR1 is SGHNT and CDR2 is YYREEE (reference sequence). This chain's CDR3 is CASSVQGTHQETQYF. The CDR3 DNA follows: TGTGCCAGCAGCGTACAGGGGACCCACCAAGAGACCCAGTACTTC.

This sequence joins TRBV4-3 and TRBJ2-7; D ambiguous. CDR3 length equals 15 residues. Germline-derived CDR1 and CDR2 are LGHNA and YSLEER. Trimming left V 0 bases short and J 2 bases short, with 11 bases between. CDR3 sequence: CASSQEIKAAYEQYF. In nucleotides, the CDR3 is TGCGCCAGCAGCCAAGAGATTAAGGCGGCCTACGAGCAGTACTTC.

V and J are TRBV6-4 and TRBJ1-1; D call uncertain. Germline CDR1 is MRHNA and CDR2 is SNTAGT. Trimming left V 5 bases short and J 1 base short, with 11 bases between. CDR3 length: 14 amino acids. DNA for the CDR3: TGTGCCAGCAGTACGAGCCCAGGGAACACTGAAGCTTTCTTT. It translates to CASSTSPGNTEAFF.